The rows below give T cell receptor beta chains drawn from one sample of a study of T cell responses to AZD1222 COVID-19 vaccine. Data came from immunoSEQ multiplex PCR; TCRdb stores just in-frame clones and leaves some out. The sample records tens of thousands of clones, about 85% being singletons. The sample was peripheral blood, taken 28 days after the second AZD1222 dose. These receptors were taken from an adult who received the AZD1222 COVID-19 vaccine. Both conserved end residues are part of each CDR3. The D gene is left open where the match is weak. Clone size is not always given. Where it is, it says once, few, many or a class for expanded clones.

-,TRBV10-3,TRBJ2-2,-,TGTGCCATTCAGGCGGGACTTCCGAACACCGGGGAGCTGTTTTTT,CAIQAGLPNTGELFF
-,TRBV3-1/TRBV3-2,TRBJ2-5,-,TGTGCCAGCAGCCAAGATCCTAGGGGGCCTAGCGGTGAAGAGACCCAGTACTTC,CASSQDPRGPSGEETQYF
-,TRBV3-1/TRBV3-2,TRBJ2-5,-,TGTGCCAGCAGCTACAGGGATGAGACCCAGTACTTC,CASSYRDETQYF
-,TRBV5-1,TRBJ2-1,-,TGCGCCAGCAGCTTGGTTGGACGGAGTCCGGCCTACAATGAGCAGTTCTTC,CASSLVGRSPAYNEQFF
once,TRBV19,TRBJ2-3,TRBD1,TGTGCCAGTAGTCTCCGGGGACAGGGAGTCAGCACAGATACGCAGTATTTT,CASSLRGQGVSTDTQYF
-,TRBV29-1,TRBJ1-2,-,TGCAGCGTTGGGGGAGGGACAAGCTATGGCTACACCTTC,CSVGGGTSYGYTF
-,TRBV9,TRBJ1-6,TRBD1,TGTGCCAGCAGCGTAGGAGAGGGGGCAGGGGCGTACTCACCCCTCCACTTT,CASSVGEGAGAYSPLHF
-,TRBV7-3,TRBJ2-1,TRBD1,TGTGCCAGCAGCTTTCTTCCGGGACAGGGGGCGGGTGAGCAGTTCTTC,CASSFLPGQGAGEQFF
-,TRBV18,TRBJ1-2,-,TGTGCCAGCTCCTCTAGGGATCCCGGCTATGGCTACACCTTC,CASSSRDPGYGYTF
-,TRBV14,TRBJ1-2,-,TGTGCCAGCAGCGGGATGGACAGACGGGCAAATGGCTACACCTTC,CASSGMDRRANGYTF
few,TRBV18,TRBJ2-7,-,TGTGCCAGCTCAACTCGACAGACTAGCTCCTACGAGCAGTACTTC,CASSTRQTSSYEQYF
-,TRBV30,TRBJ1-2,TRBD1,TGTGCCTGGACTACGGGCGCCCCGGACAGGGAAGACTATGGCTACACCTTC,CAWTTGAPDREDYGYTF
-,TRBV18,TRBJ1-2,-,TGTGCCAGCTCACCAGGGACGGAGCCCAGGGGCTACACCTTC,CASSPGTEPRGYTF
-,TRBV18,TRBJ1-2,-,TGTGCCAGCTCACCACAGGCCCTCTATGGCTACACCTTC,CASSPQALYGYTF
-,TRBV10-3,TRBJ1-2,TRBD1,TGTGCCATCAGGGGGACAGGGATGGGTGGCTACACCTTC,CAIRGTGMGGYTF
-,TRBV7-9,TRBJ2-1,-,TGTGCCAGCAGCTTAGTCAGTGGGACAACTTACAATGAGCAGTTCTTC,CASSLVSGTTYNEQFF
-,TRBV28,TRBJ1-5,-,TGTGCCAGCAGTTTATTCGGGGCGAATCAGCCCCAGCATTTT,CASSLFGANQPQHF
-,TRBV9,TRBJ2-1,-,TGTGCCAGCACTAGGGACTGGCGTCAGGAGTTGTTCTTC,CASTRDWRQELFF
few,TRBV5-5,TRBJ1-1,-,TGTGCCAGCAGCTTTCACAGGACTCTGAACACTGAAGCTTTCTTT,CASSFHRTLNTEAFF
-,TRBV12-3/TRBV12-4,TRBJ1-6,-,TGTGCCAGCACCGACAGCCGGTATTCACCCCTCCACTTT,CASTDSRYSPLHF
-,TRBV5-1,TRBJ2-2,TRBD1,TGCGCCAGCAGCTTGGCCAGGGGGCAAAAAGCCGGGGAGCTGTTTTTT,CASSLARGQKAGELFF
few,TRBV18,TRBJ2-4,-,TGTGCCAGCTCACCACCGGAAGTAGCCAAAAACATTCAGTACTTC,CASSPPEVAKNIQYF
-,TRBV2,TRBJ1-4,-,TGTGCCAGCAGTCCACAGGGTGCAACTAATGAAAAACTGTTTTTT,CASSPQGATNEKLFF